These T cell receptor beta chains were read from a single sample in a study of CD8 T cells in Susac syndrome. TCRdb reanalysed the immunoSEQ multiplex PCR reads using MiXCR and keeps one entry per CDR3 protein. In the table there are 95,000 to 150,000 distinct CDR3 sequences, about 94% of which are singletons. The sample consisted of CD8+ T cells from PBMCs. All receptors derive from a human donor with Susac syndrome. Both conserved end residues are part of each CDR3. The order of the fields is J gene, D gene, V gene, CDR3 protein. A D gene is named only where the DNA matches it firmly.

TRBJ1-2 | - | TRBV5-6 | CASSFSDYGYTF
TRBJ2-3 | TRBD1 | TRBV5-4 | CASSSQGEYTDTQYF
TRBJ2-1 | TRBD2 | TRBV24-1 | CATSDPFSGSPNEQFF
TRBJ1-1 | - | TRBV20-1 | CSAPFPGMNTEAFF
TRBJ1-5 | TRBD1 | TRBV28 | CASSRGQGAGQPQHF
TRBJ2-7 | - | TRBV10-3 | CATQVSDSGQYYEQYF
TRBJ2-5 | TRBD2 | TRBV9 | CASSVESGLAGVIGETQYF
TRBJ2-7 | - | TRBV12-3/TRBV12-4 | CASSLILYEQYF
TRBJ2-7 | TRBD2 | TRBV28 | CASSLFRGGRFHEQYF
TRBJ2-7 | - | TRBV7-9 | CASSLGPGTRTYEQYF
TRBJ1-5 | TRBD1 | TRBV30 | CAWSWGQGAFQPQHF
TRBJ2-3 | TRBD2 | TRBV4-3 | CASSQTSVIGFGTDTQYF
TRBJ2-1 | - | TRBV11-2 | CASSLDGGIGEQFF
TRBJ1-2 | TRBD1 | TRBV14 | CASSQAPTGTGPLYGYTF
TRBJ2-2 | - | TRBV2 | CASSEGKVSPGELFF
TRBJ2-1 | - | TRBV18 | CATLVGNEQFF
TRBJ2-7 | TRBD1 | TRBV10-3 | CAISAGQVSEQYF
TRBJ2-1 | TRBD2 | TRBV4-3 | CASSQDGEGTRHNEQFF
TRBJ1-1 | - | TRBV25-1 | CASSLGASSEAFF
TRBJ1-2 | - | TRBV5-4 | CASSLAGAGAGYTF
TRBJ2-7 | TRBD2 | TRBV7-8 | CASSLTSGGGEQYF
TRBJ2-1 | TRBD1 | TRBV6-5 | CASSRDRDPTEQFF
TRBJ1-4 | TRBD1 | TRBV7-6 | CASSIGQGYEKLFF
TRBJ1-1 | - | TRBV4-1 | CASSQGFSTEAFF
TRBJ2-7 | TRBD1 | TRBV30 | CAWNSGTGEFEQYF
TRBJ2-1 | - | TRBV5-6 | CASSWNPGGYNEQFF
TRBJ2-3 | TRBD2 | TRBV4-3 | CASSPWTSADTQYF
TRBJ2-2 | - | TRBV20-1 | CSARAREAGELFF
TRBJ2-3 | TRBD2 | TRBV20-1 | CSAHPIAGGVTDTQYF
TRBJ2-1 | - | TRBV7-9 | CASSLGGGGSSYNEQFF
TRBJ2-3 | TRBD2 | TRBV2 | CASEERSGGAADTQYF
TRBJ2-7 | - | TRBV4-3 | CASSQEDPGVWYEQYF
TRBJ1-6 | TRBD1 | TRBV2 | CASSRTGGATRNSPLHF
TRBJ2-7 | - | TRBV20-1 | CSASPEEGFLHEQYF
TRBJ2-5 | TRBD2 | TRBV3-1 | CASSQVALAGGPRETQYF
TRBJ2-5 | - | TRBV9 | CASSPHGEETQYF
TRBJ2-3 | TRBD1 | TRBV7-6 | CASSLADRQSTDTQYF
TRBJ2-3 | TRBD2 | TRBV12-3/TRBV12-4 | CASSLTSGGAVTDTQYF
TRBJ2-3 | TRBD2 | TRBV4-3 | CASSQFLAVDTDTQYF
TRBJ2-2 | TRBD2 | TRBV4-1 | CASSQGQTGLGPSGELFF
TRBJ2-3 | TRBD1 | TRBV5-4 | CASTGQGGDTQYF
TRBJ2-1 | - | TRBV14 | CASSQGVRSLSYDQFF
TRBJ1-1 | TRBD1 | TRBV29-1 | CSARGQGADTEAFF